This TCR beta chain was recovered during a study of vaccination and CD4 T cells after COVID-19. Across the study: Each person enrolled got two BNT162b2 or mRNA-1273 vaccine doses.

General study findings and limits: The great majority, 304 of 307 vaccine-specific clones, proved spike mono-reactive in convalescent patients.

Of note for this clonotype: Its antigen is unknown.

Trimming at V came to 6 bases and at J to 5 bases, leaving 14 bases not matched to a gene. Germline V gives CDR1 SNHLY, CDR2 FYNNEI. The CDR3 length is 16 residues. Cultured CD4+ T cell DNA underwent sequencing with the Oncomine TCR Beta short-read assay. TCRdb re-called the PCR reads through MiXCR, storing one row per CDR3 protein. The table shows 4,500 to 6,500 distinct CDR3 sequences, with approximately 62% occurring only once. Stated treatment: approximately 9-day PBMC culture with coronavirus spike peptide pools or control peptides (ViraFEST assay). Investigators obtained the unexposed donor's CD4+ T cells before the COVID-19 pandemic (2011-2018). Culture of 1.5 million to 2.5 million PBMCs per well took place with about 9 IU/ml IL-2 and roughly 9.8 ug/ml peptide pools.

This TCR derives from a human donor in good health. The chain combines TRBV2 with TRBJ2-5, with 8 bases identical to TRBD1. Sequenced material: CD4+ T cells from blood, cultured in vitro. This CDR3 is CASSPIPPTGGETQYF. CDR3 nucleotide sequence: TGTGCCAGCAGCCCAATCCCGCCAACAGGGGGTGAGACCCAGTACTTC.